The entry below gives a single T cell receptor (beta chain) sequence along with its context. This clone is a singleton in its sample. Its antigen is still unknown. No much larger clone exists at a distance of one base, and base qualities are not known. The data stem from a study of blood T cell repertoires in COVID-19 (dated by TCRdb to the early 2020s). Study-level background: Samples covering the acute and convalescent phases of COVID-19 were provided by collaborators in the United States, Italy and Spain. The prospective study material was composed of cDNA or gDNA derived from T cells, B-cell-depleted T cells, or PBMCs. The samples were drawn from two sources: the first 160 participants of the ongoing ImmuneRACE study, and 950 to 1,500 subjects contributed by 6 global collaborators. Where HLA class I and class II types were available, the types were taken from metadata supplied by the sample provider, not from assay-based typing. Subjects who had been exposed to COVID-19, were actively infected with it, or had recovered from it provided the deeply sampled blood TCRbeta repertoires that made up the dataset. Sample metadata almost always included a de-identified subject ID, COVID-19 status, age in years and sex. The repertoires were released in a freely available public database intended as a resource for research on the immune response to SARS-CoV-2. Study-wide findings and limitations: The amount of clinical and demographic metadata varied by source and participant and was provided uncurated.

The immunoSEQ Assay, a bias-controlled multiplex PCR, was used to amplify TCRbeta CDR3 regions from genomic DNA. Per the authors' processing: Within the assay, amplification of reference gene primers was used to estimate how many nucleated cells each sample contained. To quantify the absolute abundance of each unique TCRbeta CDR3 rearrangement, sequence reads were collapsed and filtered. For each sample, productive Simpson clonality was calculated as the square root of Simpson's diversity index across productive rearrangements. Entries here come from immuneACCESS through TCRdb and include only in-frame sequences with V and J called. Some clones fail to appear in such tables; in the studies checked, an unresolved V gene covers under half of the shortfall, and the cause of the remainder is unknown. V, J and clone size derive from that table, while D and trimming were established from the DNA sequence. The sample table lists approximately 140,000 clones, approximately 92% of them with a count of one. The ten largest clones represent over 10% of the sample.

In Seattle, one collaborating source enrolled patients while the infection was active and tracked those patients longitudinally over the course of disease. Collaborating institutions collected whole blood in K2EDTA tubes following their own protocols. Collaborator samples were shipped for TCRbeta analysis as frozen whole blood, isolated PBMCs, or DNA extracted from either sample type. The germline V gene provides CDR1 MNHEY and CDR2 SVGEGT. V and J are truncated by 0 bases and 1 base respectively, leaving an intervening sequence of 16 bases. Taken from cysteine to phenylalanine, the CDR3 has 17 residues. The CDR3 DNA has 51 bases and is translated from base 1.

The sample taken for sequencing was peripheral blood. The TCR sequence derives from a man between 18 and 35 years old with COVID-19, enrolled during active disease. Recombination linked TRBV6-2 or TRBV6-3 to TRBJ2-7, with TRBD2 tentatively as D gene (5 bases match). The CDR3 in this case is CASSYSPLAGTSYEQYF. The DNA reads TGTGCCAGCAGTTACTCGCCGCTCGCGGGCACTTCCTACGAGCAGTACTTC.